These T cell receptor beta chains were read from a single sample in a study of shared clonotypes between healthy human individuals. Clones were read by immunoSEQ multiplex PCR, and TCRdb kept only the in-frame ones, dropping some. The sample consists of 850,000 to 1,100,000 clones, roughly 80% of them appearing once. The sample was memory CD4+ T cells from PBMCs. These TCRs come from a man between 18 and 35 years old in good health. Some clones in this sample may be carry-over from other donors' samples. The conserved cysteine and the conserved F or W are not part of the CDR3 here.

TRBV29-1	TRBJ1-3	SVLVSSGNTIY
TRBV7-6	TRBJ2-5	ASTRGSVGETQY
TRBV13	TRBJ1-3	ASSLRQGGTGNTIY
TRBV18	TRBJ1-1	ASSPLAGLGTEAF
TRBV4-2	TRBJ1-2	ASSPSPGTGLNYGYT
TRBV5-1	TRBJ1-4	ASSPTRAAGAEKLF
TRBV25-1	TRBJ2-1	ASSDLDLGTSYEQF
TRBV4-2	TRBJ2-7	ASSQDPQVYEQY
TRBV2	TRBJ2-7	ASTKGAYEQY
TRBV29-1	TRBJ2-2	SVEDTGELF
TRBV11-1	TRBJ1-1	ASSHREITEAF
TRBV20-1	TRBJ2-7	SADSSYEQY
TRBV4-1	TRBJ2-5	ASSQVGDGQGRSQY
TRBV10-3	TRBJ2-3	AIRGSGVTDTQY
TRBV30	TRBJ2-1	AWSGREGRYNEQF
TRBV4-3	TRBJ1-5	ASSQVGEQPQH
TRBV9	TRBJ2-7	ASSVEGGSGYEQY
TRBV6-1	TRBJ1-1	ASSTSAEAF
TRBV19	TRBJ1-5	ASSIRGSNQPQH
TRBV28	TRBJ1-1	ASKWTGGMNTEAF
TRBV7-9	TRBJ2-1	ASSLGGLSYNEQF
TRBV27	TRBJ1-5	ASSKLGDQPQH
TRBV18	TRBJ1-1	ASSPRGGAWDTEAF